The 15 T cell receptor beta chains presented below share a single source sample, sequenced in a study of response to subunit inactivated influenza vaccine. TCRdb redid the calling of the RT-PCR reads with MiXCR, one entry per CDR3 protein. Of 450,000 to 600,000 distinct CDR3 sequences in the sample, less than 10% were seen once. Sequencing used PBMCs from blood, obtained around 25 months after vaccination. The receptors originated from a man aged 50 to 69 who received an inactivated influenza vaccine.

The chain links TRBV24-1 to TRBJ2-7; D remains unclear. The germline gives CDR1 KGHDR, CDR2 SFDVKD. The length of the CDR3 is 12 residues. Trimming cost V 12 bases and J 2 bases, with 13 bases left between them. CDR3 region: CAPPGQTYEQYF. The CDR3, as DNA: TGTGCCCCCCCCGGCCAAACCTACGAGCAGTACTTC.

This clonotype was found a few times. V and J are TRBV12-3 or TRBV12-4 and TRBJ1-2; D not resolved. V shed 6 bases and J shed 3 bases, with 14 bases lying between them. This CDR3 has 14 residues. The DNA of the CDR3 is TGTGCCAGCAGCCCAATCTTATTGGACTATGGCTACACCTTC. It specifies CASSPILLDYGYTF.

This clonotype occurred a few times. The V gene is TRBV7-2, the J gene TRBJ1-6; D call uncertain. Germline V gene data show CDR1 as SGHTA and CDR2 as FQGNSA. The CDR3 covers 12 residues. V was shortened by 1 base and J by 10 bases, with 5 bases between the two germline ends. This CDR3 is CASSLVGSPLHF. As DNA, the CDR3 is TGTGCCAGCAGCTTAGTCGGGTCACCCCTCCACTTT.

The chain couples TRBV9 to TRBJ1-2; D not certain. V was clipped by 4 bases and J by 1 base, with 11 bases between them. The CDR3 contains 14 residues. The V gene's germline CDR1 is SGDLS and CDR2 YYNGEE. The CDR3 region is CASSPEWGNYGYTF. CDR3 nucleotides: TGTGCCAGCAGCCCCGAGTGGGGTAACTATGGCTACACCTTC.

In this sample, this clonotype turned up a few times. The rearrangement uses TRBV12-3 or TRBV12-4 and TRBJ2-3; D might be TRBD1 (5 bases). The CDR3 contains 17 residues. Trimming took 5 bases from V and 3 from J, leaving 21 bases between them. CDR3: CASSTGWTTAETDTQYF. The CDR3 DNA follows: TGTGCCAGCAGTACTGGTTGGACAACTGCTGAGACAGATACGCAGTATTTT.

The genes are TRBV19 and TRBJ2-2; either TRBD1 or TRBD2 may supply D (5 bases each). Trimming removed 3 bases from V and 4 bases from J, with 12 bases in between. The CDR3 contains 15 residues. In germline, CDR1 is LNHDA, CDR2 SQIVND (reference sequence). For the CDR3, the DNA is TGTGCCAGTAGTATCTTCCAGGGACCCACCGGGGAGCTGTTTTTT. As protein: CASSIFQGPTGELFF.

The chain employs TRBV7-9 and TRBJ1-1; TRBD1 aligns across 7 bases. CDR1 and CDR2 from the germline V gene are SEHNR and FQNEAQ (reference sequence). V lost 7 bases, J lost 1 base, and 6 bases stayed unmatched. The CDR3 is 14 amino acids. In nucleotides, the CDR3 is TGTGCCAGCAAAAACAGGGGCGGGAACACTGAAGCTTTCTTT. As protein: CASKNRGGNTEAFF.

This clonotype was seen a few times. The CDR3 DNA follows: TGTGCTAGTGGATCAGCCGGGACAGACACTGAAGCTTTCTTT. Residues: CASGSAGTDTEAFF. The chain employs TRBV12-5 and TRBJ1-1, with 7 positions matching TRBD1. CDR1 and CDR2 from the germline V gene are LGHNT and FRNRAP. The CDR3 has 14 amino acids. The trim removed 6 bases at V and 3 bases at J, leaving 7 bases unmatched.

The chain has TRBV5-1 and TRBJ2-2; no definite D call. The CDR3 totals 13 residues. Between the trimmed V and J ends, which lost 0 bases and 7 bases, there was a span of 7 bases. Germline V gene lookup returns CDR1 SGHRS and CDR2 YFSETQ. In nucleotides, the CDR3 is TGCGCCAGCAGCTTGGAATCAGACGGGGAGCTGTTTTTT. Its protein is CASSLESDGELFF.

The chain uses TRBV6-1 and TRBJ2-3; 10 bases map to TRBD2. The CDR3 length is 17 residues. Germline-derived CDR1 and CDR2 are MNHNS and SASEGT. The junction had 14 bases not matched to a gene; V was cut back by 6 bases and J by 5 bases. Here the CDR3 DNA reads TGTGCCAGCAGAGCAATGATAGCGGGGGGTGGTAGAGATACGCAGTATTTT. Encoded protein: CASRAMIAGGGRDTQYF.

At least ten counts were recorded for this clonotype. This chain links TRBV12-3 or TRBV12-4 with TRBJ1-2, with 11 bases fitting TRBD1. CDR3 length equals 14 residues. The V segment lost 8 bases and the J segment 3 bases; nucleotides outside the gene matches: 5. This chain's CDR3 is CASDQGQGDYGYTF. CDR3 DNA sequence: TGTGCCAGCGATCAGGGACAGGGGGACTATGGCTACACCTTC.

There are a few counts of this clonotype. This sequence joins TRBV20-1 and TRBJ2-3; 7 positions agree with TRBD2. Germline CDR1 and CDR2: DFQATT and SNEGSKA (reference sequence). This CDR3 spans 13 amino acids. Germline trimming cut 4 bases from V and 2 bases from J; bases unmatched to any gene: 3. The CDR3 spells CSAIAGTTDTQYF. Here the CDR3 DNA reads TGCAGTGCTATAGCGGGTACCACAGATACGCAGTATTTT.

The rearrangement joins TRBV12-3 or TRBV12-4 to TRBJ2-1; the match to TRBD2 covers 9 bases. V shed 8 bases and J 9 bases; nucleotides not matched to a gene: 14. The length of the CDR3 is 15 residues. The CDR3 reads CASSKDGGGGAEQFF. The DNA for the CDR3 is TGTGCCAGCTCTAAGGACGGCGGGGGGGGAGCTGAGCAGTTCTTC.

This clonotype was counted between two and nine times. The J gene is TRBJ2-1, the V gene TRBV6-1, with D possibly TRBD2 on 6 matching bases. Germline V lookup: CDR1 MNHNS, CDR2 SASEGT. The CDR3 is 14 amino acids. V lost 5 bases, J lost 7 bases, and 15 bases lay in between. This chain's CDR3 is CASSPTRRGNEQFF. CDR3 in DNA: TGTGCCAGCAGTCCGACACGGAGGGGTAATGAGCAGTTCTTC.

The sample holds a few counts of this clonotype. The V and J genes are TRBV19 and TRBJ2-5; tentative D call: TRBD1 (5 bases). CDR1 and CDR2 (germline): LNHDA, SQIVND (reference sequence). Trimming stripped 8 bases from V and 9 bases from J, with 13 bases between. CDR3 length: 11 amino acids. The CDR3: CASGQGGSQYF. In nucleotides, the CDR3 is TGTGCCAGTGGGCAGGGTGGATCCCAGTACTTC.